The present T cell receptor beta chain was sequenced within a study of T cells after yellow fever vaccination. The CDR3 runs 16 residues. V gave up 6 bases and J gave up 4 bases, with 19 bases separating them. Production of TCR cDNA was by 5'RACE template switching, which also added a universal primer site and UMIs. MiXCR, applied by TCRdb to the 5' RACE reads, yields one record per CDR3 protein. The sample consists of 450,000 to 550,000 distinct CDR3 sequences, 21% of them appearing once. Concerning this clonotype itself: Its antigen is unidentified.

Broader study findings: It was the secondary response that reached its peak faster, day 5 versus 15, but it was weaker. Boosting was followed by the reappearance of most primary-vaccination clones (just under 97% CD4, more than 70% CD8). The presence of abundant clonotypes contaminating from the bulk population was possible in FACS-sorted repertoires.

The gene calls are TRBV12-3 or TRBV12-4 and TRBJ1-5; tentative D call: TRBD1 (5 bases). Material: PBMCs, obtained roughly 20 days after the first yellow fever vaccination. The sequence was collected from a man younger than 30 who received the YFV17D yellow fever vaccine. This CDR3 reads CASRDPRRGGNQPQHF. In DNA form, the CDR3 reads TGTGCCAGCAGGGATCCCAGGCGTGGGGGTAATCAGCCCCAGCATTTT.